The entry below gives a single T cell receptor (beta chain) sequence along with its context. This entry belongs to a study of T-cell memory formation after mild COVID-19. CDR1 is LNHDA, CDR2 SQIVND, per germline (reference sequence). This CDR3 contains 15 residues. J gave up 1 base and V 3 bases, and 6 bases lay outside the gene matches. TCRdb passed the 5' RACE reads through MiXCR, listing each CDR3 protein once. This sample has hundreds of thousands of distinct CDR3 sequences, with 23% found just once. Sequencing input: PBMCs or a T cell subset sorted from them (not recorded which). The clonotype originates from an adult woman who had mild COVID-19 (a few samples of this study predate the infection). Cell type and time point are not known. The chain has TRBV19 and TRBJ2-7, with 7 positions matching TRBD2. DNA for the CDR3: TGTGCCAGTAGTATGGGACTACTGAGTTCCTACGAGCAGTACTTC. This sequence encodes CASSMGLLSSYEQYF. The entire variable domain, with the rest obtained from reference TRBV19 and TRBJ2-7, is as follows: DGGITQSPKYLFRKEGQNVTLSCEQNLNHDAMYWYRQDPGQGLRLIYYSQIVNDFQKGDIAEGYSVSREKKESFPLTVTSAQKNPTAFYLCASSMGLLSSYEQYFGPGTRLTVT.